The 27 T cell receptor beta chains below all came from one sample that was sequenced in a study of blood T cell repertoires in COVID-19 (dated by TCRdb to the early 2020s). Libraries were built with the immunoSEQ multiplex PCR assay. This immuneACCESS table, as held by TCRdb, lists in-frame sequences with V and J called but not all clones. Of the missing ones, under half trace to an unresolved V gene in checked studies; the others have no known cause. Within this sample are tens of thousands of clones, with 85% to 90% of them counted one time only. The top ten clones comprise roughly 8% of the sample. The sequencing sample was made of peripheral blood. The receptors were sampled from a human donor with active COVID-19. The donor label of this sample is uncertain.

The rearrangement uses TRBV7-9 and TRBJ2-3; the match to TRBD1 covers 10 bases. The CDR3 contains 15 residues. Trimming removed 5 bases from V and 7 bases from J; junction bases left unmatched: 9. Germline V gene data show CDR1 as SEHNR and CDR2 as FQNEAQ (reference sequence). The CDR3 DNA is TGTGCCAGCAGCGAGGGGACAGGGGCCCTAAATACGCAGTATTTT. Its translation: CASSEGTGALNTQYF.

The CDR3 sequence is CASSLVSRGPRSYEQYF. The CDR3 region has the DNA TGTGCCAGCAGCTTAGTGTCACGGGGTCCCAGGTCCTACGAGCAGTACTTC. J is TRBJ2-7 and V is TRBV7-2; perhaps TRBD2 as D (5 bases). There are 17 residues in the CDR3. CDR1 is SGHTA, CDR2 FQGNSA, per germline. V lost 1 base to trimming and J lost 1 base, with 17 bases between them.

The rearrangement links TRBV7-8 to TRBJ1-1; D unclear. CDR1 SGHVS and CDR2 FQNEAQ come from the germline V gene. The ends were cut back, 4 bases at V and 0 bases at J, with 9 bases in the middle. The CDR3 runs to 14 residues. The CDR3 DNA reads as TGTGCCAGCAGCTCTCAGTTCTTGAACACTGAAGCTTTCTTT. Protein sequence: CASSSQFLNTEAFF.

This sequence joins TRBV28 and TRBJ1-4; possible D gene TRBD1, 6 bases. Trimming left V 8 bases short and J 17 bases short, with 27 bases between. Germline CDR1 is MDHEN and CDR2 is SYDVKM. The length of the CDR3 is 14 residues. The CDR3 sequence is CASLPVTLSDRPFF. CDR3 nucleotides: TGTGCCAGCCTCCCAGTCACCCTAAGCGACAGGCCCTTTTTT.

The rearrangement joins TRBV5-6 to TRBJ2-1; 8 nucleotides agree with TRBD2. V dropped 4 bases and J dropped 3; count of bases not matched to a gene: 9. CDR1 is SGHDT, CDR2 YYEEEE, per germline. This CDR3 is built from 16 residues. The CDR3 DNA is TGTGCCAGCAGCGAGGAGGCGGGAGGCCTCTACAATGAGCAGTTCTTC. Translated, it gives CASSEEAGGLYNEQFF.

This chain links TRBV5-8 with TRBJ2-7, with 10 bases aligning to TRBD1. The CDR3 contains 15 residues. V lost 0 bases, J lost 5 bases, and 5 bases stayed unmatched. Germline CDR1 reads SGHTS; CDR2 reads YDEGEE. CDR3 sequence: CASSLGTGGPDEQYF. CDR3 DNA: TGTGCCAGCAGCTTGGGGACAGGGGGTCCGGACGAGCAGTACTTC.

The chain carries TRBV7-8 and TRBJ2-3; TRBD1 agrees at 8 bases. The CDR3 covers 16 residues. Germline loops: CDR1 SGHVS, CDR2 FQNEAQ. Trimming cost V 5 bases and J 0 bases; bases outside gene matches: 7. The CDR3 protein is CASSPRTGSSTDTQYF. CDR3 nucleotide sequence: TGTGCCAGCAGCCCTCGGACAGGGAGTAGCACAGATACGCAGTATTTT.

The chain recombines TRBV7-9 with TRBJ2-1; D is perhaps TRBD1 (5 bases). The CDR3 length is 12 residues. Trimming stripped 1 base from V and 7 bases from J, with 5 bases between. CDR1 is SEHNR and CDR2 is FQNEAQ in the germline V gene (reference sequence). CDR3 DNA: TGTGCCAGCAGCTTAGACAGGAATGAGCAGTTCTTC. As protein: CASSLDRNEQFF.

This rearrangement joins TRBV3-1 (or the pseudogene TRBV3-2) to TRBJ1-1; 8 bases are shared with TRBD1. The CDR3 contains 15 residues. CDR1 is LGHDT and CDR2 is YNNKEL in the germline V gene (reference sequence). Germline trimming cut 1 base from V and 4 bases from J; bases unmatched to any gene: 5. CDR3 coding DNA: TGTGCCAGCAGCCAAGCAGGACAGGGAAGCACTGAAGCTTTCTTT. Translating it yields CASSQAGQGSTEAFF.

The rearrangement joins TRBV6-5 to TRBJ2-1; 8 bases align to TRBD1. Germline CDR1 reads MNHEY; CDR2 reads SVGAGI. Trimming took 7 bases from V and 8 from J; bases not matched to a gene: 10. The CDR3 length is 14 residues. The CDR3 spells CASIGQGWSDEQFF. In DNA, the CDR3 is TGTGCCAGCATTGGACAGGGTTGGAGCGATGAGCAGTTCTTC.

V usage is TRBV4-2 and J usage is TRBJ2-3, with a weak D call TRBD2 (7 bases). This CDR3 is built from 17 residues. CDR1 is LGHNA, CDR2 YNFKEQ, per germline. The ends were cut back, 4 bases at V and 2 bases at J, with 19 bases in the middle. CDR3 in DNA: TGTGCCAGCAGCCCGACAGTGGCGGGGGCGATCACAGATACGCAGTATTTT. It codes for CASSPTVAGAITDTQYF.

CDR3 nucleotide sequence: TGTGCCAGCAGGGCCGACAGGTTTAACACTGAAGCTTTCTTT. This translates into CASRADRFNTEAFF. The rearrangement uses TRBV6-5 and TRBJ1-1; D might be TRBD1 (6 bases). The CDR3 has 14 residues. Germline V gene data show CDR1 as MNHEY and CDR2 as SVGAGI. V lost 6 bases and J 2 bases, leaving 13 bases between the germline ends.

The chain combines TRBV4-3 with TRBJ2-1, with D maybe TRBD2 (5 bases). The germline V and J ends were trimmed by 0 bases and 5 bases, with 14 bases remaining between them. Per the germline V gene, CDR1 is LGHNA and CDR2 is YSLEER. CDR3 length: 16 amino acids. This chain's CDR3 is CASSQDRSGFHNEQFF. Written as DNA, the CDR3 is TGCGCCAGCAGCCAAGATCGTTCGGGATTCCACAATGAGCAGTTCTTC.

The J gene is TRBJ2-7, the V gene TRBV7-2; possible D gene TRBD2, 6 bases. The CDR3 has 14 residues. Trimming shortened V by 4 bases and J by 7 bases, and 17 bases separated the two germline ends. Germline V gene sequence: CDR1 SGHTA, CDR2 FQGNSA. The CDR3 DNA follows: TGTGCCAGCAGCTCAGGAGGGAGTAAGCGAGAGCAGTACTTC. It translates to CASSSGGSKREQYF.

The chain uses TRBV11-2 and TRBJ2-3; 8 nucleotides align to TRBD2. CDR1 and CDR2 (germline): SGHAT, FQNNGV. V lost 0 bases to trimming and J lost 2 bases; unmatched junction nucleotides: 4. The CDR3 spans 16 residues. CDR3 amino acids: CASSLDRAGDTDTQYF. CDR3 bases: TGTGCCAGCAGCTTAGATCGAGCGGGGGACACAGATACGCAGTATTTT.

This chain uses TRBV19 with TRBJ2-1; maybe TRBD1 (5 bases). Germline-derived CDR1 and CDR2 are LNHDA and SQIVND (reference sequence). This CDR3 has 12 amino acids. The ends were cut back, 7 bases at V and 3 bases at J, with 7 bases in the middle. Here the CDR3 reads CASNQGYNEQFF. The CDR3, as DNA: TGTGCCAGTAACCAGGGCTACAATGAGCAGTTCTTC.

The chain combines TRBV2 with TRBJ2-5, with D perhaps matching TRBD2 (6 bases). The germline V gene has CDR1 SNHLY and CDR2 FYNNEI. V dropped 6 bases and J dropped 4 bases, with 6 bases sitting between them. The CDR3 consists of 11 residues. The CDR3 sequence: CASRGGETQYF. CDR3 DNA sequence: TGTGCCAGCAGGGGGGGAGAGACCCAGTACTTC.

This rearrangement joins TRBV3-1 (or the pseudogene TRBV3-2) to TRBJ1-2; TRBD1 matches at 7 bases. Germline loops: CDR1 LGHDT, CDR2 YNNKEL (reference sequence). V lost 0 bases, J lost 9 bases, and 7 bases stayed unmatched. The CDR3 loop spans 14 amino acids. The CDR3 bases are TGTGCCAGCAGCCAAGACAGGGACAGCTCAAGCTACACCTTC. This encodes CASSQDRDSSSYTF.

This chain's CDR3 is CASSLGDTRNTEAFF. The CDR3, as DNA: TGTGCCAGCAGCTTAGGGGACACCCGGAACACTGAAGCTTTCTTT. This chain links TRBV7-9 with TRBJ1-1; possibly TRBD1 for D (6 bases). The CDR3 has 15 amino acids. CDR1 SEHNR and CDR2 FQNEAQ come from the germline V gene (reference sequence). Trimming stripped 1 base from V and 1 base from J, with 10 bases between.

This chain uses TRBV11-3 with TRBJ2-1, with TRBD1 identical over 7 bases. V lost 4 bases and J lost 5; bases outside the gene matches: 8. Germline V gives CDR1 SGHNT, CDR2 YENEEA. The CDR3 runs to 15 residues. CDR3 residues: CASSSSGQFHNEQFF. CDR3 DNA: TGTGCCAGCAGCTCGTCGGGACAGTTTCACAATGAGCAGTTCTTC.

The CDR3 here is CASSEIGSTNEKLFF. In DNA, the CDR3 is TGTGCCAGCAGTGAAATCGGGTCAACTAATGAAAAACTGTTTTTT. This chain links TRBV2 with TRBJ1-4; D is uncertain. Germline lookup yields CDR1 SNHLY and CDR2 FYNNEI. The CDR3 spans 15 residues. V lost 2 bases to trimming and J lost 0 bases, with 7 bases between them.

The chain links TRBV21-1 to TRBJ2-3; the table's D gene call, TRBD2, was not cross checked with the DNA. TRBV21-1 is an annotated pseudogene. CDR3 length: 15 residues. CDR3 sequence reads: CASSIKEFLRGTQYF. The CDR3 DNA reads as TGTGCCAGCAGCATTAAGGAGTTCTTGCGCGGTACGCAGTATTTT.

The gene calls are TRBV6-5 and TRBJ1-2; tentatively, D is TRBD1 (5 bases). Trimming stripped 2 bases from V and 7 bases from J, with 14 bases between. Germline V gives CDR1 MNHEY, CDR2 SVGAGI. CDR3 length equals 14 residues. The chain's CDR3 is CASSYGRGPGGYTF. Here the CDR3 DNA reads TGTGCCAGCAGTTACGGGAGGGGCCCGGGTGGCTACACCTTC.

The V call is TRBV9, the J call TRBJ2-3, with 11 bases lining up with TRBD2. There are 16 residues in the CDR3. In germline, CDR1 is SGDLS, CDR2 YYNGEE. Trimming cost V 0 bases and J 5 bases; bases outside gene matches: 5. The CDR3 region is CASSVAGLAGGDTQYF. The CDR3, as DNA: TGTGCCAGCAGCGTAGCAGGGCTAGCGGGGGGAGATACGCAGTATTTT.

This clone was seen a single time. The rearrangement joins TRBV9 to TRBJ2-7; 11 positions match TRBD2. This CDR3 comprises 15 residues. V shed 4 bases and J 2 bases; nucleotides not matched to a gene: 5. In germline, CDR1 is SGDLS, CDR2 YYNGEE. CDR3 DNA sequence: TGTGCCAGCAGCCCTGGGACTAGCGGAGCCTACGAGCAGTACTTC. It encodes CASSPGTSGAYEQYF.

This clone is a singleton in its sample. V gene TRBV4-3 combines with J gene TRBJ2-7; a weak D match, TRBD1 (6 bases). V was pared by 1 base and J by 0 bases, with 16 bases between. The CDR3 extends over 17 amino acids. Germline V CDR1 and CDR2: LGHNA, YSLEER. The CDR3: CASSQAGHLSSSYEQYF. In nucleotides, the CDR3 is TGCGCCAGCAGCCAAGCGGGACACCTCTCGAGCTCCTACGAGCAGTACTTC.

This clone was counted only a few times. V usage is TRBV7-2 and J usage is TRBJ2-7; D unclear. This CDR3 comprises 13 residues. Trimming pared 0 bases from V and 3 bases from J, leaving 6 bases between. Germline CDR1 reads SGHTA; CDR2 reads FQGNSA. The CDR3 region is CASSLAPGYEQYF. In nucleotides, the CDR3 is TGTGCCAGCAGCTTAGCGCCCGGCTACGAGCAGTACTTC.